The 3 T cell receptor beta chains below come from one sample, sequenced in a study of T cell changes during pregnancy in multiple sclerosis (dated by TCRdb to the late 2010s). Preparation of the library involved the immunoSEQ multiplex PCR assay. TCRdb obtained this table from immuneACCESS and retained in-frame rearrangements with V and J assigned. These tables miss some clones; where compared with another copy, unresolved V genes account for less than half of the shortfall, and the remainder is unexplained. Counted in this sample were about 66,000 clones; around 90% of them appeared once. Roughly 5% of the sample comes from the top ten. The sample here was CD8+ T cells from peripheral blood mononuclear cells, taken before pregnancy. These receptors came from a female donor with multiple sclerosis, enrolled in a pregnancy study.

V gene TRBV6-5 combines with J gene TRBJ2-7; 12 nucleotides line up with TRBD1. Germline CDR1 is MNHEY and CDR2 is SVGAGI. CDR3 length equals 16 residues. J was trimmed by 5 bases and V by 0 bases; bases with no gene match: 5. The CDR3 DNA reads as TGTGCCAGCAGTTACTCAGGCGGGACAGGGGGCCACGAGCAGTACTTC. Encoded protein: CASSYSGGTGGHEQYF.

The chain couples TRBV4-1 to TRBJ1-1, with a tentative D call TRBD1 (5 bases). The CDR3 sequence is 15 residues long. With 4 bases removed from V and 3 bases from J, the gap between germline ends came to 15 bases. CDR1 is MGHRA and CDR2 is YSYEKL in the germline V gene. The CDR3 sequence is CASSRGPGEDTEAFF. The DNA of the CDR3 is TGCGCCAGCAGCCGGGGTCCGGGGGAGGACACTGAAGCTTTCTTT.

The V and J genes are TRBV28 and TRBJ1-5; 7 nucleotides line up with TRBD1. Trimming removed 6 bases from V and 4 bases from J; junction bases left unmatched: 15. CDR3 length: 17 amino acids. Germline assignment: CDR1 MDHEN and CDR2 SYDVKM. The CDR3 region is CASSSPYPGQTNQPQHF. DNA for the CDR3: TGTGCCAGCAGCAGCCCCTATCCGGGACAGACGAATCAGCCCCAGCATTTT.